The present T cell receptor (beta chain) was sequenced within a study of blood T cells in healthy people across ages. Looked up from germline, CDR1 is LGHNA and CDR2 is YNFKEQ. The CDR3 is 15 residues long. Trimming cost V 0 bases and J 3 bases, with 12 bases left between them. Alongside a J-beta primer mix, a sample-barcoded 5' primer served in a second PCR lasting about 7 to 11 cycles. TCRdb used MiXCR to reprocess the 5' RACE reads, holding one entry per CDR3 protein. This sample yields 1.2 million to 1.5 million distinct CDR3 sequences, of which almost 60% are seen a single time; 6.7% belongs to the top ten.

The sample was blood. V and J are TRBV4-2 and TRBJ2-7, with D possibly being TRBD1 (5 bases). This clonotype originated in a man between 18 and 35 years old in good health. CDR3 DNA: TGTGCCAGCAGCCAAGATCCAGGACAATACTACGAGCAGTACTTC. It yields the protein CASSQDPGQYYEQYF.